A single sample is the source of the 14 T cell receptor beta chains below, sequenced in a study of blood T cell repertoires in COVID-19. Measured with immunoSEQ multiplex PCR; TCRdb has only the in-frame clones, and not every one. This table has approximately 200,000 clones, around 85% appearing once. The sequenced sample was peripheral blood. All receptors derive from a man aged 30 to 45 with acute or convalescent COVID-19.

This chain connects TRBV11-3 to TRBJ2-1; possible D gene TRBD1, 5 bases. Germline V gene lookup returns CDR1 SGHNT and CDR2 YENEEA. This CDR3 has 15 amino acids. V was trimmed by 5 bases and J by 4 bases, leaving 15 bases between them. The CDR3 DNA is TGTGCCAGCAGCCCAGGGTTGACGACTTACAATGAGCAGTTCTTC. This codes for CASSPGLTTYNEQFF.

CDR3 residues: CASSSLRGAEAFF. The CDR3 DNA follows: TGCGCCAGCAGCTCCCTCCGGGGGGCTGAAGCTTTCTTT. The V call is TRBV5-1, the J call TRBJ1-1; a possible D gene is TRBD1 (5 bases). Trimming removed 3 bases at V and 6 bases at J, with 12 bases between. CDR3 length equals 13 residues. Germline V gene data show CDR1 as SGHRS and CDR2 as YFSETQ.

This chain uses TRBV6-6 with TRBJ1-4; 7 bases agree with TRBD1. The CDR3 has 15 amino acids. After removal of 6 bases from V and 6 bases from J, the junction contained 10 bases not matched to a gene. Germline values: CDR1 MNHNY, CDR2 SVGAGI (reference sequence). CDR3 loop: CASRSEGARDEKLFF. The CDR3 nucleotides are TGTGCCAGCAGGTCCGAGGGGGCGCGGGATGAAAAACTGTTTTTT.

The chain employs TRBV4-2 and TRBJ1-2, with 7 bases matching TRBD1. V was clipped by 5 bases and J by 7 bases; unmatched bases: 16. The CDR3 covers 16 residues. Germline V gives CDR1 LGHNA, CDR2 YNFKEQ. CDR3 nucleotides: TGTGCCAGCAGCTTACCTTCGGAAGACAGGGCGCGTGGCTACACCTTC. Residues: CASSLPSEDRARGYTF.

This clone has just a few counts. This chain joins TRBV27 and TRBJ1-1; no reliable D call. With 4 bases removed from V and 2 bases from J, the gap between germline ends came to 8 bases. The length of the CDR3 is 13 residues. Germline V gene data show CDR1 as MNHEY and CDR2 as SMNVEV (reference sequence). CDR3 coding DNA: TGTGCCAGCAGTTGGGCGAGTAACACTGAAGCTTTCTTT. It codes for CASSWASNTEAFF.

The chain couples TRBV7-2 to TRBJ1-6, with D maybe TRBD1 (5 bases). CDR1 and CDR2 (germline): SGHTA, FQGNSA. Trimming left V 5 bases short and J 10 bases short, with 9 bases between. The CDR3 has 12 amino acids. For the CDR3, the DNA is TGTGCCAGCAGCCCCAGGGTCTCACCCCTCCACTTT. Translated: CASSPRVSPLHF.

The CDR3 sequence is CASSLGSRFGGAEQPQHF. CDR3 nucleotide sequence: TGTGCCAGCAGCTTAGGATCCCGTTTTGGAGGGGCGGAACAGCCCCAGCATTTT. The gene calls are TRBV11-2 and TRBJ1-5, with D possibly matching TRBD1 (5 bases). The CDR3 is 18 amino acids. Trimming took off 1 base at V and 7 bases at J, with 23 bases between the two ends. Germline-derived CDR1 and CDR2 are SGHAT and FQNNGV.

The J gene is TRBJ2-7, the V gene TRBV13; perhaps TRBD2 as D (7 bases). This CDR3 region has 15 residues. Germline V lookup: CDR1 PRHDT, CDR2 FYEKMQ (reference sequence). Trimming removed 8 bases at V and 3 bases at J, with 20 bases between. This CDR3 reads CASGSRKGGDYEQYF. In nucleotides, the CDR3 is TGTGCCAGCGGCAGTCGTAAAGGGGGGGACTACGAGCAGTACTTC.

In its sample, this clone was seen a few times. V is TRBV14 and J is TRBJ1-1, with D maybe TRBD1 (5 bases). The CDR3 contains 13 residues. The V end lost 8 bases, the J end lost 3 bases, and 13 bases lay between the germline ends. Germline assignment: CDR1 SGHDN and CDR2 FVKESK. The CDR3 DNA follows: TGTGCCAGCTCACGACAGAGTTACACTGAAGCTTTCTTT. Residues: CASSRQSYTEAFF.

This clone was counted a single time. This chain joins TRBV7-3 and TRBJ2-1; D is possibly TRBD2 (6 bases). CDR1 and CDR2 (germline): SGHTA, FQGTGA. The CDR3 has 16 residues. V was clipped by 5 bases and J by 0 bases, with 14 bases between them. This CDR3 is CASSLNSGPSYNEQFF. In nucleotides, the CDR3 is TGTGCCAGCAGCCTCAATAGCGGCCCCTCCTACAATGAGCAGTTCTTC.

The chain joins TRBV29-1 to TRBJ2-7; 7 bases agree with TRBD1. The CDR3 is 13 amino acids. Germline V lookup: CDR1 SQVTM, CDR2 ANQGSEA. V trimming: 6 bases; J trimming: 1 base; junction bases outside the gene matches: 6. The CDR3 DNA follows: TGCAGCGTACGGGACAGCCTGTCCTACGAGCAGTACTTC. It codes for CSVRDSLSYEQYF.

The rearrangement links TRBV18 to TRBJ2-1; 14 positions match TRBD2. CDR3 length: 19 residues. The V segment lost 4 bases and the J segment 5 bases; nucleotides outside the gene matches: 13. From germline, CDR1 is KGHSH and CDR2 LQKENI. The CDR3 loop reads CASSLQTGTSGRSDNEQFF. The CDR3 nucleotides read TGTGCCAGCTCACTACAAACCGGGACTAGCGGGAGAAGTGACAATGAGCAGTTCTTC.

The J gene is TRBJ2-7, the V gene TRBV7-9; D is uncertain. CDR1 is SEHNR, CDR2 FQNEAQ, per germline (reference sequence). The CDR3 consists of 11 residues. Deletions cut 3 bases from V and 6 bases from J, with 6 bases between. The DNA for the CDR3 is TGTGCCAGCAGCTTCTCGCGCGAGCAGTACTTC. It is translated as CASSFSREQYF.

The chain uses TRBV28 and TRBJ1-1; D call uncertain. CDR3 length: 11 amino acids. Per germline, CDR1 MDHEN and CDR2 SYDVKM. V was clipped by 5 bases and J by 9 bases, with 10 bases between them. CDR3 protein: CASSPVGKAFF. The CDR3 nucleotides read TGTGCCAGCAGTCCGGTCGGGAAAGCTTTCTTT.